These T cell receptor beta chains were read from a single sample in a study of T cell responses to AZD1222 COVID-19 vaccine. The repertoire was sequenced with immunoSEQ multiplex PCR; TCRdb's copy has only in-frame clones and lacks some. Of roughly 190,000 clones in the sample, approximately 91% are singletons; the top ten hold roughly 0.98%. The specimen comprised peripheral blood, sampled on day 0 of AZD1222 vaccination. Receptors originate from an adult in good health. Each CDR3 is given without its conserved first and last residue. The D gene is left open where the match is weak.

TRBV5-1	TRBJ2-7	-	ASGYELSDSYEQY
TRBV7-9	TRBJ1-2	-	ASSPADSYGYT
TRBV6-5	TRBJ1-4	-	ASRPVTGPNEKLF
TRBV5-1	TRBJ1-1	-	ASSYPSGLNTEAF
TRBV5-4	TRBJ1-1	-	ASSLGRNTEAF
TRBV12-3/TRBV12-4	TRBJ2-7	-	ASSLAQAYEQY
TRBV5-1	TRBJ1-2	TRBD1	ASSSPRQGATNYGYT
TRBV5-5	TRBJ2-4	-	ASTSAGGLAKNIQY
TRBV5-4	TRBJ2-3	-	ASSSLSRTDTQY
TRBV7-8	TRBJ1-2	-	ASSLGFNYGYT